A single sample gave rise to the 20 T cell receptor beta chains below, sequenced in a study of cytomegalovirus exposure and HLA in healthy donors. The study ran its PCR with 60 Vbeta and 13 Jbeta primers. Generated by immunoSEQ multiplex PCR, the TCRdb table keeps only in-frame clones and is missing some. This sample's table reports 60,000 to 75,000 clones. What was sequenced was PBMCs. The origin of the receptors is a woman in her 30s in good health and CMV-seronegative.

The chain links TRBV4-2 to TRBJ2-7, with 10 bases lining up with TRBD2. There are 18 residues in the CDR3. After removal of 0 bases from V and 4 bases from J, the junction contained 12 bases not matched to a gene. From germline, CDR1 is LGHNA and CDR2 YNFKEQ. The CDR3 coding sequence is TGTGCCAGCAGCCAAGAGGGGCCAATTAGCGGGGGGTTTTACGAGCAGTACTTC. Translation: CASSQEGPISGGFYEQYF.

V is TRBV5-1 and J is TRBJ1-1, with 9 bases identical to TRBD1. CDR1 and CDR2 (germline): SGHRS, YFSETQ. The CDR3 loop spans 13 amino acids. The ends lost 3 bases at V and 5 bases at J; junction bases unmatched: 2. In DNA form, the CDR3 reads TGCGCCAGCAGCTGGACAGGGGATACTGAAGCTTTCTTT. It yields the protein CASSWTGDTEAFF.

The rearrangement links TRBV9 to TRBJ2-5; TRBD2 agrees at 7 bases. The CDR3 runs to 16 residues. With V trimmed by 0 bases and J by 6 bases, 11 bases remained unmatched. CDR1 and CDR2 from the germline V gene are SGDLS and YYNGEE. DNA for the CDR3: TGTGCCAGCAGCGTAGCTCGGGAGGACGGACGACAGACCCAGTACTTC. This encodes CASSVAREDGRQTQYF.

The genes are TRBV7-8 and TRBJ1-5; 7 positions match TRBD1. CDR1 SGHVS and CDR2 FQNEAQ come from the germline V gene. The CDR3 sequence is 15 residues long. V gave up 3 bases and J gave up 3 bases; unmatched junction bases: 5. In nucleotides, the CDR3 is TGTGCCAGCAGCTTGGGTCAGGGGGACAATCAGCCCCAGCATTTT. Its protein product is CASSLGQGDNQPQHF. Complete variable domain (other parts from reference TRBV7-8 and TRBJ1-5): GAGVSQSPRYKVAKRGQDVALRCDPISGHVSLFWYQQALGQGPEFLTYFQNEAQLDKSGLPSDRFFAERPEGSVSTLKIQRTQQEDSAVYLCASSLGQGDNQPQHFGDGTRLSIL.

This chain connects TRBV5-1 to TRBJ1-2; 7 nucleotides line up with TRBD1. The CDR3 loop spans 14 amino acids. From germline, CDR1 is SGHRS and CDR2 YFSETQ. J was trimmed by 3 bases and V by 0 bases; bases with no gene match: 2. CDR3 nucleotide sequence: TGCGCCAGCAGCTTGGAGACAGGGTACTATGGCTACACCTTC. Translation gives CASSLETGYYGYTF.

The chain employs TRBV28 and TRBJ2-1; 10 nucleotides line up with TRBD2. Losses at the gene ends were 5 bases for V and 4 bases for J; bases not matched to a gene: 8. The germline CDR1 and CDR2 sequences are MDHEN and SYDVKM. This CDR3 is 16 amino acids long. The DNA for the CDR3 is TGTGCCAGCAGTACCCCCGGTAGCGGGAGGTACAATGAGCAGTTCTTC. Protein product: CASSTPGSGRYNEQFF.

The rearrangement joins TRBV30 to TRBJ1-1; D possibly corresponds to TRBD1 (6 bases). V shed 1 base and J shed 11 bases, with 14 bases lying between them. Germline CDR1 is GTSNPN and CDR2 is SVGIG (reference sequence). The CDR3 is made up of 12 amino acids. CDR3: CAWSGGQGAAFF. The CDR3 DNA reads as TGTGCCTGGAGTGGGGGACAAGGGGCGGCTTTCTTT.

The chain employs TRBV18 and TRBJ2-5, with 11 bases that match TRBD1. CDR3 length equals 16 residues. The germline CDR1 and CDR2 sequences are KGHSH and LQKENI. Trimming cost V 4 bases and J 5 bases; bases outside gene matches: 9. CDR3 sequence: CASSQITGTGGETQYF. The DNA of the CDR3 is TGTGCCAGCTCACAGATAACCGGGACAGGGGGTGAGACCCAGTACTTC.

The rearrangement joins TRBV7-6 to TRBJ2-7, with 13 positions matching TRBD2. Trimming at V came to 1 base and at J to 2 bases, leaving 5 bases not matched to a gene. Germline assignment: CDR1 SGHVS and CDR2 FNYEAQ. The CDR3 spans 17 residues. CDR3 DNA: TGTGCCAGCAGCTTAGTAGGAGGACTAGCGGGAGCCTACGAGCAGTACTTC. It specifies CASSLVGGLAGAYEQYF. The whole variable domain, filled in from reference TRBV7-6 and TRBJ2-7, reads GAGVSQSPRYKVTKRGQDVALRCDPISGHVSLYWYRQALGQGPEFLTYFNYEAQQDKSGLPNDRFSAERPEGSISTLTIQRTEQRDSAMYRCASSLVGGLAGAYEQYFGPGTRLTVT.

The V and J genes are TRBV28 and TRBJ1-4; D is ambiguous. The V end lost 5 bases, the J end lost 2 bases, and 15 bases lay between the germline ends. Germline values: CDR1 MDHEN, CDR2 SYDVKM. The CDR3 is 16 residues long. This chain's CDR3 is CASSQRTRRTNEKLFF. As DNA, the CDR3 is TGTGCCAGCAGTCAGCGGACGAGAAGGACTAATGAAAAACTGTTTTTT.

This chain joins TRBV7-8 and TRBJ1-2; D not resolved. The CDR3 runs 14 residues. Germline V gene data show CDR1 as SGHVS and CDR2 as FQNEAQ. Trimming took off 0 bases at V and 2 bases at J, with 7 bases between the two ends. DNA of the CDR3: TGTGCCAGCAGCTTAGCTTGGGCGAACTATGGCTACACCTTC. It is translated as CASSLAWANYGYTF.

The J gene is TRBJ2-6, the V gene TRBV6-5; D remains unclear. Germline assignment: CDR1 MNHEY and CDR2 SVGAGI. The CDR3 consists of 11 residues. The germline V and J ends were trimmed by 10 bases and 6 bases, with 7 bases remaining between them. CDR3 coding DNA: TGTGCCATTCTCCTGGCCAACGTCCTGACTTTC. This gives the protein CAILLANVLTF.

This chain uses TRBV18 with TRBJ2-3; the D gene is possibly TRBD1 (6 bases). This CDR3 is 13 amino acids long. Per the germline V gene, CDR1 is KGHSH and CDR2 is LQKENI. With 4 bases removed from V and 3 bases from J, the gap between germline ends came to 8 bases. CDR3 loop: CASSLGQTDTQYF. Written as DNA, the CDR3 is TGTGCCAGCTCACTAGGACAGACAGATACGCAGTATTTT.

The chain recombines TRBV10-3 with TRBJ2-3, with 9 bases lining up with TRBD2. The CDR3 has 13 residues. The ends lost 8 bases at V and 1 base at J; junction bases unmatched: 1. The germline V gene encodes CDR1 ENHRY and CDR2 SYGVKD. The CDR3 reads CAIAGGGTDTQYF. The CDR3, as DNA: TGTGCCATCGCGGGGGGGGGCACAGATACGCAGTATTTT.

CDR3 coding DNA: TGTGCCAGCAGCGTACTCCCCGCGAACACCGGGGAGCTGTTTTTT. It yields the protein CASSVLPANTGELFF. V and J are TRBV9 and TRBJ2-2; no clear D gene. In germline, CDR1 is SGDLS, CDR2 YYNGEE. The length of the CDR3 is 15 residues. The ends were cut back, 1 base at V and 0 bases at J, with 7 bases in the middle. The entire variable domain, with the rest obtained from reference TRBV9 and TRBJ2-2, is as follows: DSGVTQTPKHLITATGQRVTLRCSPRSGDLSVYWYQQSLDQGLQFLIQYYNGEERAKGNILERFSAQQFPDLHSELNLSSLELGDSALYFCASSVLPANTGELFFGEGSRLTVL.

This rearrangement joins TRBV7-3 to TRBJ2-1; D perhaps matches TRBD2 (6 bases). From germline, CDR1 is SGHTA and CDR2 FQGTGA. CDR3 size: 16 residues. V shed 1 base and J shed 5 bases, with 15 bases lying between them. CDR3 region: CASSLITGTLNNEQFF. The DNA for the CDR3 is TGTGCCAGCAGCTTAATCACCGGGACTCTCAACAATGAGCAGTTCTTC.

The rearrangement links TRBV18 to TRBJ2-7; 7 nucleotides match TRBD1. CDR3 length: 15 residues. The ends lost 5 bases at V and 3 bases at J; junction bases unmatched: 10. In germline, CDR1 is KGHSH, CDR2 LQKENI. CDR3 sequence reads: CASSSGQPYDYEQYF. The DNA of the CDR3 is TGTGCCAGCTCATCGGGACAGCCATATGACTACGAGCAGTACTTC.

The chain uses TRBV28 and TRBJ2-7, with 8 bases aligning to TRBD1. V trimming: 6 bases; J trimming: 3 bases; junction bases outside the gene matches: 10. CDR1 is MDHEN, CDR2 SYDVKM, per germline. This CDR3 spans 15 amino acids. The DNA for the CDR3 is TGTGCCAGCAGGGCTCCGGGACAGGCTTACTACGAGCAGTACTTC. It encodes CASRAPGQAYYEQYF.

The chain has TRBV5-1 and TRBJ2-7; D is perhaps TRBD1 (6 bases). This CDR3 region has 13 residues. CDR1 is SGHRS and CDR2 is YFSETQ in the germline V gene. V shed 5 bases and J shed 5 bases, with 14 bases lying between them. The CDR3 region has the DNA TGCGCCAGCAGGGCACAGGGTGGCAACGAGCAGTACTTC. Translating it yields CASRAQGGNEQYF.

The genes are TRBV7-2 and TRBJ1-2; D possibly corresponds to TRBD1 (5 bases). Germline values: CDR1 SGHTA, CDR2 FQGNSA. The length of the CDR3 is 14 residues. V was cut by 1 base and J by 3 bases, with 9 bases left in between. CDR3 sequence: CASSLDGGDYGYTF. The CDR3 DNA sequence: TGTGCCAGCAGCTTAGACGGGGGTGACTATGGCTACACCTTC. Using reference TRBV7-2 and TRBJ1-2 for the parts outside the CDR3, the full variable domain is GAGVSQSPSNKVTEKGKDVELRCDPISGHTALYWYRQSLGQGLEFLIYFQGNSAPDKSGLPSDRFSAERTGGSVSTLTIQRTQQEDSAVYLCASSLDGGDYGYTFGSGTRLTVV.